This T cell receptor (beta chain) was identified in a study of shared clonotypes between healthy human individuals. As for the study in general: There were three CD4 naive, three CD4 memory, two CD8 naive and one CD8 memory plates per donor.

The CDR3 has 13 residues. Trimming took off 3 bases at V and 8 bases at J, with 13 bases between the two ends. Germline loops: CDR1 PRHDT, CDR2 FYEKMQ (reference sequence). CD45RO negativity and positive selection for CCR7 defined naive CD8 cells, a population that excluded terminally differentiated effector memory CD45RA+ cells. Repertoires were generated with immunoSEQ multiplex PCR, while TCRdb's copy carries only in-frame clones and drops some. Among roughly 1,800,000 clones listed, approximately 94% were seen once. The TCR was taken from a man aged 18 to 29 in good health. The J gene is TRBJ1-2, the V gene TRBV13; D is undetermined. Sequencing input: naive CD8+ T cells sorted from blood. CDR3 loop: CASSFMSGPGYTF. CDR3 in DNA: TGTGCCAGCAGCTTCATGTCCGGTCCCGGCTACACCTTC.